Listed below are T cell receptor beta chains from one sample, sequenced in a study of T cell responses to AZD1222 COVID-19 vaccine. Libraries were prepared by immunoSEQ multiplex PCR; TCRdb keeps only in-frame clonotypes and omits some of them. This table holds 150,000 to 200,000 clones, 90% to 95% found once. Sample: peripheral blood, taken 28 days after the second AZD1222 dose. The receptors originated from an adult who received the AZD1222 COVID-19 vaccine. Both conserved end residues are trimmed from each CDR3. D genes are given only for firm matches.

CDR3,D,V,J
ASMASVNTEAF,-,TRBV7-2,TRBJ1-1
ASMGNEKLF,-,TRBV6-5,TRBJ1-4
ASSLSLVASEQY,-,TRBV27,TRBJ2-7
ASSFLTANEQF,-,TRBV7-9,TRBJ2-1
ASSYGGTGANTEAF,-,TRBV6-5,TRBJ1-1
ASSLGGTSSSYEQY,TRBD2,TRBV27,TRBJ2-7
ASRAQQIYGYT,-,TRBV2,TRBJ1-2
ASSEAGQITYEQY,-,TRBV6-1,TRBJ2-7
ASSPDGEQF,-,TRBV6-5,TRBJ2-1
ATSRGWSNQPQH,-,TRBV15,TRBJ1-5
ASSVASGNTEAF,-,TRBV9,TRBJ1-1
ASSLGGLAYNEQF,-,TRBV7-2,TRBJ2-1
ASSRRAEYGYT,-,TRBV11-2,TRBJ1-2
ATSDPFHEIEHNEQF,-,TRBV24-1,TRBJ2-1
ASSQSMSDTQY,-,TRBV5-4,TRBJ2-3
ASCPRLGADVSGNTIY,-,TRBV28,TRBJ1-3
ASLAAGTSYGYT,-,TRBV6-5,TRBJ1-2
ASSPPGGTEAF,TRBD1,TRBV7-9,TRBJ1-1
ASSPLKRERYNEQF,TRBD2,TRBV18,TRBJ2-1
ASIPRGLNTEAF,-,TRBV6-5,TRBJ1-1
ASSPRGSYNEQF,-,TRBV6-2/TRBV6-3,TRBJ2-1
ASSFGDQPQH,-,TRBV12-3/TRBV12-4,TRBJ1-5
ASRPSWGETQY,-,TRBV28,TRBJ2-5
ASSPRDSDHYGYT,TRBD1,TRBV2,TRBJ1-2
SASTGGEAF,TRBD1,TRBV20-1,TRBJ1-1
ASSYSTVSNQPQH,-,TRBV6-2/TRBV6-3,TRBJ1-5
ASSDGGIDGYT,-,TRBV10-1,TRBJ1-2
ASSVGLVNQETQY,TRBD2,TRBV2,TRBJ2-5
ASSQGLVMGDTQY,-,TRBV3-1/TRBV3-2,TRBJ2-3
ASSISSGRANEQY,TRBD2,TRBV19,TRBJ2-7
ASSRPTGRVREYEQY,-,TRBV27,TRBJ2-7
ASSSRADSGNTIY,-,TRBV4-1,TRBJ1-3
ASSVLAGGSSSYNEQF,TRBD2,TRBV9,TRBJ2-1
ASGTLMNTEAF,-,TRBV28,TRBJ1-1
APPGRSSYNEQF,-,TRBV7-4,TRBJ2-1